These 22 T cell receptor beta chains originate from one sample sequenced in a study of naive and memory T cell subsets (dated by TCRdb to 2017 to 2019). The library was generated by UMI-ligation and nested PCR. Sequencing took place on an Illumina MiSeq. The beta constant-region primer consisted of an equimolar mixture of two oligonucleotides that together covered TRBC1 and TRBC2. TCRdb reran the public reads through fastp at Q25 and MiXCR, keeping productive beta chains. Here each entry gathers all rows of one CDR3 protein and keeps the most common genes and DNA. In all, the sample holds some 100,000 distinct CDR3 sequences, and 5.5% to 8.5% of those were seen once. The ten largest clones take up 1.6% of the sample. The sequencing sample was made of central memory CD4+ T cells from blood. The sample's cell subset or site label is to be understood as: central memory, CD45RA- CD27+. All receptors come from a human donor in good health.

This clonotype has only a few counts. This chain links TRBV7-6 with TRBJ2-7; 11 nucleotides line up with TRBD1. Germline loops: CDR1 SGHVS, CDR2 FNYEAQ. The CDR3 runs 15 residues. The V segment lost 6 bases and the J segment 3 bases; nucleotides outside the gene matches: 7. CDR3 in amino acids: CASSQRTGGFYEQYF. CDR3 nucleotide sequence: TGTGCCAGCAGTCAGAGGACAGGGGGCTTCTACGAGCAGTACTTC.

The gene calls are TRBV5-5 and TRBJ2-3, with 9 nucleotides matching TRBD1. The CDR3 spans 15 residues. Losses at the gene ends were 5 bases for V and 4 bases for J; bases not matched to a gene: 8. The germline CDR1 and CDR2 sequences are SGHKS and YYEKEE (reference sequence). DNA of the CDR3: TGTGCCAGCAGGGCTACAGGGGGCAGGGCAGATACGCAGTATTTT. Translation: CASRATGGRADTQYF.

The chain is built from TRBV10-3 and TRBJ2-1; D remains unclear. In germline, CDR1 is ENHRY, CDR2 SYGVKD. The length of the CDR3 is 11 residues. V was cut by 6 bases and J by 10 bases, with 10 bases left in between. In nucleotides, the CDR3 is TGTGCCATCAGCGCAGCCGGGGAGCAGTTCTTC. Translation gives CAISAAGEQFF.

The table lists this clonotype with many counts. This chain joins TRBV20-1 and TRBJ1-3; the match to TRBD1 covers 8 bases. V gave up 5 bases and J gave up 2 bases; unmatched junction bases: 5. Germline lookup yields CDR1 DFQATT and CDR2 SNEGSKA (reference sequence). The CDR3 spans 14 residues. The CDR3 reads CSAQDRGAGNTIYF. CDR3 bases: TGCAGTGCTCAAGACAGGGGCGCTGGAAACACCATATATTTT.

The chain joins TRBV2 to TRBJ2-1; TRBD1 might be the D (7 bases). V gave up 2 bases and J gave up 6 bases, with 14 bases separating them. The CDR3 has 15 residues. Per the germline V gene, CDR1 is SNHLY and CDR2 is FYNNEI. CDR3 amino acids: CASSESGGNRNEQFF. CDR3 sequence (DNA): TGTGCCAGCAGTGAATCAGGGGGGAATCGCAATGAGCAGTTCTTC.

V gene TRBV7-6 combines with J gene TRBJ2-7, with 7 bases lining up with TRBD2. Looked up from germline, CDR1 is SGHVS and CDR2 is FNYEAQ. The CDR3 contains 14 residues. Trimming removed 5 bases from V and 7 bases from J; junction bases left unmatched: 11. CDR3 DNA sequence: TGTGCCAGCAGCCTCGGACTAGGTTTGAGGGAGCAGTACTTC. Amino acids: CASSLGLGLREQYF.

At least ten counts were recorded for this clonotype. The J gene is TRBJ2-1, the V gene TRBV7-2; D is uncertain. The ends were cut back, 5 bases at V and 4 bases at J, with 9 bases in the middle. Germline V CDR1 and CDR2: SGHTA, FQGNSA. This CDR3 is 13 amino acids long. The CDR3 spells CASSPEIYNEQFF. For the CDR3, the DNA is TGTGCCAGCAGCCCCGAGATTTACAATGAGCAGTTCTTC. Looking up the rest from reference TRBV7-2 and TRBJ2-1 gives the full variable domain: GAGVSQSPSNKVTEKGKDVELRCDPISGHTALYWYRQSLGQGLEFLIYFQGNSAPDKSGLPSDRFSAERTGGSVSTLTIQRTQQEDSAVYLCASSPEIYNEQFFGPGTRLTVL.

This clonotype was seen many times. The chain carries TRBV3-1 and TRBJ2-7, with TRBD1 matching 9 bases. The J segment lost 4 bases and the V segment lost 4 bases, leaving 5 bases of the junction unmatched. Germline CDR1 is LGHDT and CDR2 is YNNKEL (reference sequence). This CDR3 has 14 residues. The CDR3 DNA follows: TGTGCCAGCAGCCCTGGACAGGGGAGGTACGAGCAGTACTTC. Amino acid sequence: CASSPGQGRYEQYF.

The chain employs TRBV21-1 and TRBJ2-1; TRBD1, the table's D call, lacks a check against the DNA. TRBV21-1 is a recognized pseudogene. CDR3 length: 13 amino acids. The CDR3, as DNA: TGTGCCAGCAGCAAATCTGGACAACCCGAGCAGTTCTTC. It translates to CASSKSGQPEQFF.

To note about this clonotype: This sequence may be a read error, since a much larger clone differs from it by one base. The chain links TRBV7-9 to TRBJ2-3, with TRBD2 identical over 16 bases. Per the germline V gene, CDR1 is SEHNR and CDR2 is FQNEAQ (reference sequence). This CDR3 region has 15 residues. CDR3 coding DNA: TGTGCCAGCAGCTTCGGGACTAGCGGGAGGGCCACGCATTATTTT. This encodes CASSFGTSGRATHYF.

In this sample, this clonotype turned up a few times. The rearrangement joins TRBV28 to TRBJ2-3; no clear D gene. Germline lookup yields CDR1 MDHEN and CDR2 SYDVKM. The CDR3 extends over 11 amino acids. V lost 6 bases and J 5 bases, leaving 6 bases between the germline ends. CDR3 sequence reads: CASSWEDTQYF. Written as DNA, the CDR3 is TGTGCCAGCAGCTGGGAAGATACGCAGTATTTT.

The V gene is TRBV11-1, the J gene TRBJ2-1; no clear D. The CDR3 is 14 residues long. Trimming removed 2 bases from V and 6 bases from J, with 11 bases in between. Germline-derived CDR1 and CDR2 are SGHAT and FQDESV (reference sequence). CDR3 nucleotides: TGTGCCAGCAGCTTATACCGGCAGGTCAATGAGCAGTTCTTC. It yields the protein CASSLYRQVNEQFF.

The chain is built from TRBV2 and TRBJ2-6, with TRBD1 matching 9 bases. The V segment lost 6 bases and the J segment 0 bases; nucleotides outside the gene matches: 3. Per germline, CDR1 SNHLY and CDR2 FYNNEI. The CDR3 contains 16 residues. The DNA of the CDR3 is TGTGCCAGCAGGACAGGGGGTTACTCTGGGGCCAACGTCCTGACTTTC. The encoded protein is CASRTGGYSGANVLTF.

In its sample, this clonotype was seen many times. J is TRBJ1-6 and V is TRBV6-1, with 8 positions matching TRBD1. The CDR3 spans 17 residues. CDR1 MNHNS and CDR2 SASEGT come from the germline V gene. Trimming cost V 6 bases and J 5 bases; bases outside gene matches: 12. CDR3 DNA: TGTGCCAGCAGAGTAAAGGATCAGGGGGCAGATAATTCACCCCTCCACTTT. Its translation: CASRVKDQGADNSPLHF.

This clonotype appeared many times. The rearrangement links TRBV29-1 to TRBJ2-5; TRBD2 aligns across 9 bases. This CDR3 contains 14 residues. The ends lost 7 bases at V and 4 bases at J; junction bases unmatched: 10. Germline V CDR1 and CDR2: SQVTM, ANQGSEA. As DNA, the CDR3 is TGCAGCGCCCACCCAGCGGGAGGTGGAGAGACCCAGTACTTC. It encodes CSAHPAGGGETQYF.

In nucleotides, the CDR3 is TGTGCCAGCAGCATGGGACAGAATGAGCAGTTCTTC. It is translated as CASSMGQNEQFF. The V call is TRBV11-1, the J call TRBJ2-1, with 7 bases that match TRBD1. Germline V gives CDR1 SGHAT, CDR2 FQDESV (reference sequence). The CDR3 runs 12 residues. The trim removed 5 bases at V and 7 bases at J, leaving 2 bases unmatched.

This clonotype has ten or more counts. The chain recombines TRBV7-9 with TRBJ2-7; D tentatively fits TRBD1 or TRBD2 (6 bases each). V shed 5 bases and J shed 4 bases, with 21 bases lying between them. This CDR3 region has 16 residues. In germline, CDR1 is SEHNR, CDR2 FQNEAQ (reference sequence). The CDR3 DNA sequence: TGTGCCAGCAGCCCCAAACTAGGGGGGAGGCAGTACGAGCAGTACTTC. This gives the protein CASSPKLGGRQYEQYF.

This clonotype was counted many times. The chain links TRBV4-3 to TRBJ1-6; no reliable D call. Germline V CDR1 and CDR2: LGHNA, YSLEER. The V end lost 0 bases, the J end lost 10 bases, and 13 bases lay between the germline ends. This CDR3 is built from 15 residues. The CDR3 loop is CASSQDEQVWSPLHF. The CDR3 DNA reads TGCGCCAGCAGCCAAGATGAGCAGGTTTGGTCACCCCTCCACTTT.

The chain has TRBV7-2 and TRBJ2-2; TRBD1 is a possible D gene (6 bases). The CDR3 has 16 amino acids. The V and J ends lost 5 bases and 5 bases respectively, with 18 bases between them. Germline V CDR1 and CDR2: SGHTA, FQGNSA. The CDR3 sequence: CASSQPQGSRTGELFF. The CDR3 DNA is TGTGCCAGCAGCCAGCCGCAGGGGAGTAGGACCGGGGAGCTGTTTTTT.

This clonotype was picked up many times. The rearrangement uses TRBV20-1 and TRBJ1-6; D remains ambiguous. Germline CDR1 and CDR2: DFQATT and SNEGSKA (reference sequence). The V end was cut by 5 bases, the J end by 9 bases, with 17 bases between. The CDR3 contains 14 residues. This CDR3 reads CSALIQFGGSPLHF. In DNA form, the CDR3 reads TGCAGTGCTCTTATCCAGTTTGGTGGTTCACCCCTCCACTTT.

Many counts were recorded for this clonotype. The gene calls are TRBV2 and TRBJ1-4; TRBD1 aligns across 7 bases. CDR1 SNHLY and CDR2 FYNNEI come from the germline V gene. The CDR3 contains 14 residues. J was trimmed by 3 bases and V by 10 bases; bases with no gene match: 8. The CDR3 loop reads CATSHRGPNEKLFF. The CDR3 DNA reads TGTGCCACCTCCCACAGGGGTCCTAATGAAAAACTGTTTTTT.

This clonotype was recorded many times. This chain links TRBV11-3 with TRBJ1-2, with D perhaps matching TRBD1 (6 bases). The length of the CDR3 is 15 residues. V dropped 1 base and J dropped 6 bases, with 15 bases sitting between them. Per the germline V gene, CDR1 is SGHNT and CDR2 is YENEEA. The CDR3 is CASSLAGQPSDGYTF. The CDR3, as DNA: TGTGCCAGCAGCTTAGCAGGACAGCCTTCTGATGGCTACACCTTC.